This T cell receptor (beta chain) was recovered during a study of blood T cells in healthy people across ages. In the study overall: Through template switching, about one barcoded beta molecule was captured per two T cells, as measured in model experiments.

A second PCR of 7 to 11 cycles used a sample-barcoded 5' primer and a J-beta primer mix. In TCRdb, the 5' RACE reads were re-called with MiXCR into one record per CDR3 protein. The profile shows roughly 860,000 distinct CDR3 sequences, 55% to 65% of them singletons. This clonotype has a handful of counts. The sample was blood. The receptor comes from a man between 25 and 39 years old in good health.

The DNA for the CDR3 is TGCGCCAGCAGCCCTTACAGCTCCTATAATTCACCCCTCCACTTT. Encoded protein: CASSPYSSYNSPLHF. The gene calls are TRBV4-3 and TRBJ1-6; D gene ambiguous. Germline V gives CDR1 LGHNA, CDR2 YSLEER. This CDR3 is 15 amino acids long. V dropped 4 bases and J dropped 0 bases, with 7 bases sitting between them.